Detailed here is one T cell receptor beta chain. The CDR3 runs to 14 residues. V lost 5 bases, J lost 8 bases, and 3 bases stayed unmatched. The germline gives CDR1 MNHEY, CDR2 SVGAGI. This specimen belongs to a study of blood T cell repertoires in COVID-19. Study in general: Researchers got acute and convalescent COVID-19 samples from the United States, Italy and Spain. PBMCs, B-cell-depleted T cells, or T cells were the source of the cDNA or gDNA that made up the material.

Authors' processing steps: Amplifying reference gene primers gave estimates of nucleated cell counts. Sequencing used immunoSEQ multiplex PCR; TCRdb keeps in-frame clones, though not all of them. V, J and clone size were drawn from that table, and D and trimming were deduced from the DNA. The sample carries about 280,000 clones, approximately 86% recorded once. This TCR was sampled from a man aged 18 to 30 with active or convalescent COVID-19. The sample comprised peripheral blood. The V and J genes are TRBV6-5 and TRBJ2-1; 13 nucleotides match TRBD2. The CDR3 reads CASSTSGGGDEQFF. The CDR3 nucleotides read TGTGCCAGCAGTACTAGCGGGGGGGGAGATGAGCAGTTCTTC.